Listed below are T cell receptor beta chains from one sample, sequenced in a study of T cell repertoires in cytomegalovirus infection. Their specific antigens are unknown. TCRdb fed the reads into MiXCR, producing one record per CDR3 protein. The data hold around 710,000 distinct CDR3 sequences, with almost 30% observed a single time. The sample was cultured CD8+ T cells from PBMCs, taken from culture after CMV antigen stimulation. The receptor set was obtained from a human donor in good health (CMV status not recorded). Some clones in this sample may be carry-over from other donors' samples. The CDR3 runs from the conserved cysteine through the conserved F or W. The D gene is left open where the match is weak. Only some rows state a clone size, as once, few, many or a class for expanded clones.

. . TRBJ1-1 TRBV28 TGTGCCAGCAGTTTATTACGCAGGCTGAACACTGAAGCTTTCTTT CASSLLRRLNTEAFF
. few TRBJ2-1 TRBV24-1 TGTGCCACCAGTGATTCATCTTGGCCACGACCGGACAATGAGCAGTTCTTC CATSDSSWPRPDNEQFF
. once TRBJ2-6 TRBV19 TGTGCCAGTAGTATGGGGTTTGATGGGGCCAACGTCCTGACTTTC CASSMGFDGANVLTF
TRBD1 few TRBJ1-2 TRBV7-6 TGTGCCAGCAGCTTAGCGGACAGGATATATGGCTACACCTTC CASSLADRIYGYTF
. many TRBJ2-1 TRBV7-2 TGTGCCAGCAGCTTAATCGGCGATGAGCAGTTCTTC CASSLIGDEQFF
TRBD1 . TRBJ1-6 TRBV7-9 TGTGCCAGCAGCTCCCCGGGACAGAATTCACCCCTCCACTTT CASSSPGQNSPLHF
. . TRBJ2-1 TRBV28 TGTGCCTGCCGGTCTGCGGGGACCTACAATGAGCAGTTCTTC CACRSAGTYNEQFF
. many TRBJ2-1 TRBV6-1 TGTGCCAGCAGTGAATTTGGGACTAATGAGCAGTTCTTC CASSEFGTNEQFF
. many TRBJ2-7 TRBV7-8 TGTGCCAGCACTACCAGCCGTAGCTCCTACGAGCAGTACTTC CASTTSRSSYEQYF
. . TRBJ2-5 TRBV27 TGTGCCAGCAGTTTACTTAGGGGGGCGGAGACCCAGTACTTC CASSLLRGAETQYF
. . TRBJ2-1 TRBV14 TGTGCCAGCAGCCAAGTTCACGGTGATGAGCAGTTCTTC CASSQVHGDEQFF
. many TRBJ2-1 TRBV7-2 TGTGCCAGCAGCGCACTCGGCAGGGTTGGGCAGTTCTTC CASSALGRVGQFF
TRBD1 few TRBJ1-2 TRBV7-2 TGTGCCAGCAGCTTAACGGGACAGGACTATGGCTACACCTTC CASSLTGQDYGYTF
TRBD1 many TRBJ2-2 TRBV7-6 TGTGCCAGCAGCTTGGGGACAGGGGTAAACACCGGGGAGCTGTTTTTT CASSLGTGVNTGELFF
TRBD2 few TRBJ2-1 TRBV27 TGTGCCAGCAGTTTAATAGGCGGGGGGTCCTACAATGAGCAGTTCTTC CASSLIGGGSYNEQFF
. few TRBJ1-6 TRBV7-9 TGTGCCAGCAGCTTAGGGGAGAGGTCAGCCAATTCACCCCTCCACTTT CASSLGERSANSPLHF
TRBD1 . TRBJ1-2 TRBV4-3 TGCGCCAGCAGCCTGACAGGGGGCTACTATGGCTACACCTTC CASSLTGGYYGYTF
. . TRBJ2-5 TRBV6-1 TGTGCCAGCACCCCCTCCCCACTAGTTTGGGCACAAGAGACCCAGTACTTC CASTPSPLVWAQETQYF
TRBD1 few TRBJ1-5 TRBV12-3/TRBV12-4 TGTGCCAGCAGCCCGGGACAGGGGGGTTATAGCAATCAGCCCCAGCATTTT CASSPGQGGYSNQPQHF
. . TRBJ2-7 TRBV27 TGTGCCAGCAGTGGCAGCGTAGTGAGCGAGCAGTACTTC CASSGSVVSEQYF
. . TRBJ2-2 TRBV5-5 TGTGCCAGCAGCTCCTATGGGTCGGGCGGGGAGCTGTTTTTT CASSSYGSGGELFF
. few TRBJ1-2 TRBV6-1 TGTGCCAGCAATCCACAGGGAGCGCAGGGCTACACCTTC CASNPQGAQGYTF
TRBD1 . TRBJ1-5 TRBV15 TGTGCCACCAGCAGAGATAAGGGACAGGTCAATCAGCCCCAGCATTTT CATSRDKGQVNQPQHF
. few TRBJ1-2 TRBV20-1 TGCAGTCCTGCGGGGGCCAGTAACTATGGCTACACCTTC CSPAGASNYGYTF
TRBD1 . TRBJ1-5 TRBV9 TGTGCCAGCAGCGTAGGGGCAGGGGGAAGCAATCAGCCCCAGCATTTT CASSVGAGGSNQPQHF
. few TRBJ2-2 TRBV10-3 TGTGCCATCAGTGGCCAGCAGGGTACGGGCGGGGAGCTGTTTTTT CAISGQQGTGGELFF
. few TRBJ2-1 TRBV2 TGTGCCAGCAGTGAAGTGACATTCCCCAATGAGCAGTTCTTC CASSEVTFPNEQFF
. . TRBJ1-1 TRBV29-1 TGCAGCGTTGAGTTTGGGGACACTGAAGCTTTCTTT CSVEFGDTEAFF
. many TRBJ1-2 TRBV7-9 TGTGCCAGCAGCTTGACCGCGACTAACTATGGCTACACCTTC CASSLTATNYGYTF
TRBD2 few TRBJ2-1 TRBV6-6 TGTGCCAGCAGCCCCGGACTAGCGGACTACAATGAGCAGTTCTTC CASSPGLADYNEQFF
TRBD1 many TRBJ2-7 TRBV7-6 TGTGCCAGCAGCCCCGAGGGACAGCCTCTACGAGGGCAGTACTTC CASSPEGQPLRGQYF
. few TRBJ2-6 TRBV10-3 TGTGCCATCCCCTTTTTTGACGGGACACTCTCTGGGGCCAACGTCCTGACTTTC CAIPFFDGTLSGANVLTF
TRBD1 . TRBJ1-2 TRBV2 TGTGCCAGCAGCTGGACAGGGGGCCCTTCTTCCGCGAACTACACCTTC CASSWTGGPSSANYTF
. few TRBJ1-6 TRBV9 TGTGCCAGCGGGGGGGGAAATTCACCCCTCCACTTT CASGGGNSPLHF
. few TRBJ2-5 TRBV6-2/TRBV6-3 TGTGCCAGCAGTTACCTAGGGGGTAAAGAGACCCAGTACTTC CASSYLGGKETQYF
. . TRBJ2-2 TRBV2 TGTGCCACCAGGGGAATCACCGGGGAGCTGTTTTTT CATRGITGELFF
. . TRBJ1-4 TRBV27 TGTGCCAGCAGTAGCCGTGACAGAAAGAACGAAAAACTGTTTTTT CASSSRDRKNEKLFF
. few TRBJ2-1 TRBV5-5 TGTGCCAGCAGCTGGTTTGGTTACAATGAGCAGTTCTTC CASSWFGYNEQFF
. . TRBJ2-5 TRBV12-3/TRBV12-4 TGTGCCAGCAGTTTCCCCTACCACTTC CASSFPYHF
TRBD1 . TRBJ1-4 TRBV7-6 TGTGCCAGCAGCTTCTCCAGGGGGACTAATGAAAAACTGTTTTTT CASSFSRGTNEKLFF
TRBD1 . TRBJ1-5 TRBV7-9 TGTGCCAGCAGCCTTGGGGACAGCCAGCCCCAGCATTTT CASSLGDSQPQHF
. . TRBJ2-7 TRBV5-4 TGTGCCAGCAGCACTGGAACCCGGCGGTACTTC CASSTGTRRYF
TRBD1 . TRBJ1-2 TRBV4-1 TGCGCCAGCAGCCATGATCACCGACAGGGAGGCAACTATGGCTACACCTTC CASSHDHRQGGNYGYTF
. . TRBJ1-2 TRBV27 TGTGCCAGCAGTTTCGGCGGTGTCTATGGCTACACCTTC CASSFGGVYGYTF
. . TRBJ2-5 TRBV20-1 TGCAGTACTAGCCGGGGGTTGGCGGGCCCCGGGACCCAGTACTTC CSTSRGLAGPGTQYF
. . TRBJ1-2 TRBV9 TGTGCCAGCAGCGAGGGACGGTTCTATTTCGGAGGCTACACCTTC CASSEGRFYFGGYTF
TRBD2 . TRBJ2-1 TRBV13 TGTGCCAGCAGCTCTCGGACTAGGGCTAGCTCCTACAATGAGCAGTTCTTC CASSSRTRASSYNEQFF
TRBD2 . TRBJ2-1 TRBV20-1 TGCAGTGCTAGAGACCCTACTAGCGGGGGGCCCTACAATGAGCAGTTCTTC CSARDPTSGGPYNEQFF
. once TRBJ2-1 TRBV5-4 TGTGCCAGCAGCAGGATGGCCAATGAGCAGTTCTTC CASSRMANEQFF
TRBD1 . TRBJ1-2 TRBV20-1 TGCAGTGCTATTGACAGGGGGCTTCACTATGGCTACACCTTC CSAIDRGLHYGYTF
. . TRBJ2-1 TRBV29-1 TGCAGCGTTGAGGGAGCGGAATACAATGAGCAGTTCTTC CSVEGAEYNEQFF
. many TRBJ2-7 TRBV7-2 TGTGCCAGCAGCGCTGTCTCCGGACGGCTTTACGAGCAGTACTTC CASSAVSGRLYEQYF
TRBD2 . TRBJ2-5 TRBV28 TGTGCCAGCAGTTTATCCCTAGCGGGGGTGCAAGAGACCCAGTACTTC CASSLSLAGVQETQYF